This T cell receptor beta chain was identified in a study of blood T cells in healthy people across ages. Points from the study as a whole: Among T cells, TCR beta diversity per million cells dropped roughly linearly as age rose.

The use of a sample-barcoded 5' primer and a J-beta primer mix characterized a second PCR of roughly 7 to 11 cycles. MiXCR was run by TCRdb on the 5' RACE reads, yielding one entry per CDR3 protein. The repertoire holds hundreds of thousands of distinct CDR3 sequences, 40% to 65% seen once, with approximately 13% in the top ten. Germline V gene sequence: CDR1 DFQATT, CDR2 SNEGSKA (reference sequence). The ends were cut back, 3 bases at V and 6 bases at J, with 12 bases in the middle. The CDR3 length is 14 residues. On this clonotype: The antigen remains undetermined.

This chain connects TRBV20-1 to TRBJ1-6; D is unresolved. The sequencing sample was made of blood. The clonotype comes from a woman of 80 years or more in good health. The CDR3 sequence: CSARGPLSNSPLHF. In nucleotides, the CDR3 is TGCAGTGCTAGGGGCCCTTTGAGTAATTCACCCCTCCACTTT.